The 21 T cell receptor beta chains presented below share a single source sample, sequenced in a study of blood T cell repertoires in COVID-19. Data came from immunoSEQ multiplex PCR; TCRdb stores just in-frame clones and leaves some out. Counted here are some 210,000 clones, more than 80% occurring once; the ten biggest clones make up about 9.3%. Sequencing input: PBMCs or T cells enriched from blood (not recorded which). Source of these receptors: a man between 35 and 55 years old who had recovered from COVID-19.

This clone was detected only once. J is TRBJ2-4 and V is TRBV2; tentative D call: TRBD2 (6 bases). Germline CDR1 reads SNHLY; CDR2 reads FYNNEI. V lost 6 bases and J 3 bases, leaving 18 bases between the germline ends. The CDR3 contains 16 residues. The CDR3 loop reads CASRKDGPGDKNIQYF. The CDR3 bases are TGTGCCAGCAGGAAAGACGGACCGGGGGACAAAAACATTCAGTACTTC.

This chain connects TRBV6-1 to TRBJ2-1, with a weak D call TRBD2 (7 bases). The CDR3 is 16 amino acids. Trimming removed 0 bases at V and 7 bases at J, with 16 bases between. Germline loops: CDR1 MNHNS, CDR2 SASEGT. The CDR3 DNA follows: TGTGCCAGCAGTGAAGCAAGGGGGAGGGCCAGTAATGAGCAGTTCTTC. This codes for CASSEARGRASNEQFF.

This clone was counted many times. The V call is TRBV19, the J call TRBJ2-7, with a tentative D call TRBD2 (6 bases). The germline V gene has CDR1 LNHDA and CDR2 SQIVND (reference sequence). The V and J ends lost 6 bases and 6 bases respectively, with 21 bases between them. CDR3 length equals 15 residues. CDR3 sequence: CASSWGSGTEGEQYF. In DNA, the CDR3 is TGTGCCAGTAGCTGGGGGTCCGGGACTGAAGGCGAGCAGTACTTC.

V and J are TRBV5-8 and TRBJ1-4; 9 bases align to TRBD1. The CDR3 runs 17 residues. The J segment lost 8 bases and the V segment lost 4 bases, leaving 15 bases of the junction unmatched. Germline V lookup: CDR1 SGHTS, CDR2 YDEGEE. CDR3 residues: CASSPGWDRVLTEKLFF. CDR3 DNA sequence: TGTGCCAGCAGCCCGGGATGGGACAGGGTGTTGACCGAAAAACTGTTTTTT.

The chain links TRBV5-1 to TRBJ2-7; maybe TRBD2 (7 bases). Deletions cut 1 base from V and 3 bases from J, with 17 bases between. The germline V gene encodes CDR1 SGHRS and CDR2 YFSETQ. This CDR3 comprises 16 residues. CDR3 loop: CASSLWSGGTSYEQYF. DNA for the CDR3: TGCGCCAGCAGCTTGTGGTCGGGGGGCACTAGCTACGAGCAGTACTTC.

V and J are TRBV7-8 and TRBJ1-5; TRBD1 matches at 7 bases. This CDR3 is 15 amino acids long. The V gene's germline CDR1 is SGHVS and CDR2 FQNEAQ. With 3 bases clipped from V and 1 base from J, the junction kept 3 bases outside the gene matches. Here the CDR3 reads CASSLGTVSNQPQHF. The CDR3, as DNA: TGTGCCAGCAGCTTGGGGACAGTAAGCAATCAGCCCCAGCATTTT. The variable domain in full, completed from reference TRBV7-8 and TRBJ1-5, reads GAGVSQSPRYKVAKRGQDVALRCDPISGHVSLFWYQQALGQGPEFLTYFQNEAQLDKSGLPSDRFFAERPEGSVSTLKIQRTQQEDSAVYLCASSLGTVSNQPQHFGDGTRLSIL.

The rearrangement links TRBV10-3 to TRBJ2-1, with TRBD2 as a possible D gene (6 bases). Germline V gives CDR1 ENHRY, CDR2 SYGVKD. V dropped 2 bases and J dropped 4 bases, with 12 bases sitting between them. CDR3 length equals 15 residues. Here the CDR3 DNA reads TGTGCCATCAGTGAGGAGAGACTAGGGTACAATGAGCAGTTCTTC. It specifies CAISEERLGYNEQFF.

The chain combines TRBV7-3 with TRBJ1-1, with TRBD1 matching 8 bases. After removal of 5 bases from V and 1 base from J, the junction contained 3 bases not matched to a gene. This CDR3 has 14 amino acids. Germline V gives CDR1 SGHTA, CDR2 FQGTGA. As DNA, the CDR3 is TGTGCCAGCAGCACGGGACAGGCGAACACTGAAGCTTTCTTT. It is translated as CASSTGQANTEAFF.

The rearrangement links TRBV6-5 to TRBJ2-3, with TRBD2 matching over 9 bases. The CDR3 spans 14 residues. Germline V gene sequence: CDR1 MNHEY, CDR2 SVGAGI. J gave up 6 bases and V 2 bases, and 3 bases lay outside the gene matches. The CDR3 spells CASSYGGRGDTQYF. In DNA, the CDR3 is TGTGCCAGCAGTTACGGCGGGAGGGGGGATACGCAGTATTTT.

V is TRBV4-1 and J is TRBJ2-5, with a possible D match to TRBD1 (6 bases). CDR1 is MGHRA, CDR2 YSYEKL, per germline. Trimming took off 3 bases at V and 0 bases at J, with 17 bases between the two ends. The CDR3 length is 17 residues. The CDR3 protein is CASSQRPLGQNQETQYF. CDR3 coding DNA: TGCGCCAGCAGCCAGCGACCTCTCGGACAGAACCAAGAGACCCAGTACTTC.

The J gene is TRBJ1-5, the V gene TRBV7-2, with 8 bases aligning to TRBD1. The CDR3 length is 19 residues. Germline V gene lookup returns CDR1 SGHTA and CDR2 FQGNSA. The junction had 11 bases not matched to a gene; V was cut back by 1 base and J by 0 bases. The CDR3 here is CASSLGQGAGVNSNQPQHF. CDR3 in DNA: TGTGCCAGCAGCTTAGGTCAGGGGGCGGGGGTTAATAGCAATCAGCCCCAGCATTTT. The full variable domain, with the rest looked up from reference TRBV7-2 and TRBJ1-5, is GAGVSQSPSNKVTEKGKDVELRCDPISGHTALYWYRQSLGQGLEFLIYFQGNSAPDKSGLPSDRFSAERTGGSVSTLTIQRTQQEDSAVYLCASSLGQGAGVNSNQPQHFGDGTRLSIL.

This clone has just one count. The chain employs TRBV9 and TRBJ1-2; D may be TRBD1 (5 bases). The V gene's germline CDR1 is SGDLS and CDR2 YYNGEE. This CDR3 has 16 amino acids. Trimming removed 0 bases from V and 4 bases from J, with 16 bases in between. The CDR3 sequence: CASSVGDRPLGYGYTF. CDR3 sequence (DNA): TGTGCCAGCAGCGTAGGAGACAGACCTCTTGGCTATGGCTACACCTTC.

This rearrangement joins TRBV29-1 to TRBJ2-1; 12 bases line up with TRBD1. The germline V gene encodes CDR1 SQVTM and CDR2 ANQGSEA. V lost 8 bases, J lost 6 bases, and 11 bases stayed unmatched. The CDR3 length is 15 residues. For the CDR3, the DNA is TGCAGCAACAAGACCGGGACAGGGGGCCCCAATGAGCAGTTCTTC. This translates into CSNKTGTGGPNEQFF.

The rearrangement links TRBV7-3 to TRBJ2-1; the D gene is possibly TRBD2 (6 bases). The CDR3 totals 12 residues. Trimming left V 1 base short and J 10 bases short, with 8 bases between. The germline V gene has CDR1 SGHTA and CDR2 FQGTGA. In DNA form, the CDR3 reads TGTGCCAGCAGCTTAAGGGCGGGGGAGCAGTTCTTC. Residues: CASSLRAGEQFF.

This rearrangement joins TRBV9 to TRBJ2-3; D is perhaps TRBD2 (5 bases). Germline CDR1 is SGDLS and CDR2 is YYNGEE. The CDR3 has 15 residues. Trimming cost V 0 bases and J 2 bases, with 10 bases left between them. In DNA, the CDR3 is TGTGCCAGCAGCGTAGATGGAGGTAACACAGATACGCAGTATTTT. The encoded protein is CASSVDGGNTDTQYF.

The chain has TRBV27 and TRBJ1-5, with no clear D. CDR1 is MNHEY and CDR2 is SMNVEV in the germline V gene (reference sequence). The CDR3 is 13 residues long. V was cut by 6 bases and J by 4 bases, with 10 bases left in between. CDR3 coding DNA: TGTGCCAGCAGCCCCCTCTTAAATCAGCCCCAGCATTTT. It is translated as CASSPLLNQPQHF.

V and J are TRBV18 and TRBJ1-4, with D unresolved. This CDR3 has 16 residues. From germline, CDR1 is KGHSH and CDR2 LQKENI. Trimming removed 0 bases at V and 5 bases at J, with 13 bases between. The CDR3 spells CASSPPSSLSNEKLFF. The CDR3 DNA is TGTGCCAGCTCACCACCGAGTAGCCTTTCGAATGAAAAACTGTTTTTT.

This CDR3 is CASSYGTQNNYGYTF. CDR3 nucleotide sequence: TGTGCCAGCAGTTACGGGACACAAAATAACTATGGCTACACCTTC. This chain uses TRBV6-5 with TRBJ1-2, with D tentatively TRBD1 (6 bases). CDR1 MNHEY and CDR2 SVGAGI come from the germline V gene. The V end lost 2 bases, the J end lost 1 base, and 11 bases lay between the germline ends. The CDR3 is 15 residues long.

V usage is TRBV12-5 and J usage is TRBJ2-7; 9 bases are shared with TRBD2. CDR3 length equals 15 residues. Germline loops: CDR1 LGHNT, CDR2 FRNRAP. V shed 7 bases, J shed 2 bases, and the junction held 9 bases outside the gene matches. This chain's CDR3 is CASAVSGGKTYEQYF. The CDR3 nucleotides are TGTGCTAGTGCCGTTAGCGGGGGAAAAACCTACGAGCAGTACTTC.

To note about this clone: One junction end does not reproduce the germline sequence, and a read error may be involved. V is TRBV2 and J is TRBJ2-7; D possibly corresponds to TRBD2 (5 bases). Germline V CDR1 and CDR2: SNHLY, FYNNEI. The length of the CDR3 is 11 residues. The CDR3 loop reads CASSEGIGGSF. CDR3 nucleotides: TGTGCCAGCAGTGAAGGTATAGGAGGCTCCTTC.

This chain links TRBV27 with TRBJ2-7; 9 nucleotides match TRBD2. In germline, CDR1 is MNHEY, CDR2 SMNVEV (reference sequence). J gave up 6 bases and V 3 bases, and 6 bases lay outside the gene matches. The CDR3 is 14 amino acids. The CDR3 DNA reads as TGTGCCAGCAGTTTTGGCGGGAGGGCCAGCGAGCAGTACTTC. Protein product: CASSFGGRASEQYF.